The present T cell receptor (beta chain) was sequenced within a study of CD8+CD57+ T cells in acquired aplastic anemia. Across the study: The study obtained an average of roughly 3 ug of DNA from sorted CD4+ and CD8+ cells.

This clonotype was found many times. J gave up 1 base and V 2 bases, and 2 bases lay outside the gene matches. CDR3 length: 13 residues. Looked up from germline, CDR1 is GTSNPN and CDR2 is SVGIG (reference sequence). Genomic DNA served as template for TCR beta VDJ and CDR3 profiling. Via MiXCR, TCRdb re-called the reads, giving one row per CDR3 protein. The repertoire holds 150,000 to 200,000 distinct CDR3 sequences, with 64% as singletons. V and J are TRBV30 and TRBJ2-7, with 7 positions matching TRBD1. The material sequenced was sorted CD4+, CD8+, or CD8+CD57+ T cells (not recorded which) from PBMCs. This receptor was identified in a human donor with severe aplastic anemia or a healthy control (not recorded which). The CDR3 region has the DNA TGTGCCTGGAGTCAGGACAGGTCCTACGAGCAGTACTTC. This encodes CAWSQDRSYEQYF.